The clone carrying this TCR beta chain was recorded once. The antigen remains undetermined. This entry comes from a study of graft-versus-host responses after intestinal transplantation. Across the study: Every recipient underwent anti-thymocyte globulin induction, then tacrolimus and steroids for 2 to 3 years. Whole-study results and caveats: Declines in HvG clones occurring early post-transplant were associated with peak circulating GvH clone levels.

Germline assignment: CDR1 SGHNT and CDR2 YYREEE (reference sequence). The CDR3 runs to 13 residues. The V end lost 0 bases, the J end lost 9 bases, and 12 bases lay between the germline ends. The method was immunoSEQ multiplex PCR; TCRdb's version includes in-frame clones alone and lacks a portion of them. The sample carries under 75,000 clones, around 91% recorded once. The sequencing used unstimulated CD8+ T cells sorted from spleen or lymph node cells, collected before transplant. The receptor was isolated from a human donor who was the organ donor for an intestinal transplant. The gene calls are TRBV5-4 and TRBJ1-1; TRBD1 is a possible D gene (6 bases). The CDR3 DNA reads as TGTGCCAGCAGCTTGGTGGGGGGGCGTAAAGCTTTCTTT. Amino acids: CASSLVGGRKAFF.